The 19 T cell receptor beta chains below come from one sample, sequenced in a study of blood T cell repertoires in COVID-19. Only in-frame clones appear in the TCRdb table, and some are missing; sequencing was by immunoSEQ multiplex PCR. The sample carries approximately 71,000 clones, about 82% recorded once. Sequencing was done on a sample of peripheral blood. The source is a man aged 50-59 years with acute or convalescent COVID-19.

CDR3 sequence: CASSPDRGSYEQYF. The CDR3 DNA is TGCGCCAGCAGCCCCGACAGGGGGTCCTACGAGCAGTACTTC. V and J are TRBV5-1 and TRBJ2-7, with TRBD1 matching 9 bases. This CDR3 has 14 amino acids. Germline assignment: CDR1 SGHRS and CDR2 YFSETQ. V lost 4 bases to trimming and J lost 1 base; unmatched junction nucleotides: 3. The complete variable domain, with remaining parts taken from reference TRBV5-1 and TRBJ2-7, reads KAGVTQTPRYLIKTRGQQVTLSCSPISGHRSVSWYQQTPGQGLQFLFEYFSETQRNKGNFPGRFSGRQFSNSRSEMNVSTLELGDSALYLCASSPDRGSYEQYFGPGTRLTVT.

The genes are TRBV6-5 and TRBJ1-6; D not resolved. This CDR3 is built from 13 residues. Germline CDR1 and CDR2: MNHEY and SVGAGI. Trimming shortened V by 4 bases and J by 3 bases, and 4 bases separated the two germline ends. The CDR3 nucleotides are TGTGCCAGCAGTTCAGGCTATAATTCACCCCTCCACTTT. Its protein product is CASSSGYNSPLHF.

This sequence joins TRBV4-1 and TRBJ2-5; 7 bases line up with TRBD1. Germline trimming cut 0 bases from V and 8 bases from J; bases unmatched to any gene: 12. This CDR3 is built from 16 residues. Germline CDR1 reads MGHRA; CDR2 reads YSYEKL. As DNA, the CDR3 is TGCGCCAGCAGCCAAGAATTCATGGACAGGACCCCAACCCAGTACTTC. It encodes CASSQEFMDRTPTQYF.

As DNA, the CDR3 is TGTGCCAGCAGCCCACGGGGGGCGGGAGCGGAGACCCAGTACTTC. It yields the protein CASSPRGAGAETQYF. V is TRBV9 and J is TRBJ2-5; possible D gene TRBD2, 7 bases. The germline V and J ends were trimmed by 4 bases and 5 bases, with 18 bases remaining between them. This CDR3 contains 15 residues. The V gene's germline CDR1 is SGDLS and CDR2 YYNGEE.

The CDR3 DNA is TGTGCCAGTAGTATAAATACGGGAACAAGGGAGACCCAGTACTTC. Protein sequence: CASSINTGTRETQYF. This chain connects TRBV19 to TRBJ2-5, with a possible D match to TRBD2 (5 bases). From germline, CDR1 is LNHDA and CDR2 SQIVND (reference sequence). This CDR3 has 15 residues. The V end lost 2 bases, the J end lost 5 bases, and 15 bases lay between the germline ends.

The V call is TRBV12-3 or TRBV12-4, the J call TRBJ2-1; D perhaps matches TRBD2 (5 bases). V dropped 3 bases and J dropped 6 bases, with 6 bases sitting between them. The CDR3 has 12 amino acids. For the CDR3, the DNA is TGTGCCAGCAGTTTCGCGGGCAATGAGCAGTTCTTC. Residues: CASSFAGNEQFF.

This CDR3 is CASSLQGVFDYTF. The CDR3 DNA reads as TGTGCCAGCAGCCTCCAGGGGGTCTTCGACTACACCTTC. The V and J genes are TRBV11-2 and TRBJ1-2; TRBD1 matches at 7 bases. The J segment lost 10 bases and the V segment lost 5 bases, leaving 10 bases of the junction unmatched. This CDR3 is 13 amino acids long. The germline V gene has CDR1 SGHAT and CDR2 FQNNGV.

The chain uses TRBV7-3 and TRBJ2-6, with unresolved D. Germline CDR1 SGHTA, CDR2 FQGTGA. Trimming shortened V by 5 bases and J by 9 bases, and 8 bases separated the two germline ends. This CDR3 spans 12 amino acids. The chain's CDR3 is CASSPTGNVLTF. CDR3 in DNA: TGTGCCAGCAGCCCAACTGGCAACGTCCTGACTTTC.

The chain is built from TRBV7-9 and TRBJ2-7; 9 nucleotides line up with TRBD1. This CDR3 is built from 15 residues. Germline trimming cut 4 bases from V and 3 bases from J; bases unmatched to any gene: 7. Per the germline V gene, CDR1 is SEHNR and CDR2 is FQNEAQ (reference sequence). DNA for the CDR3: TGTGCCAGCAGCTCCCCGGGACAGGGACACTACGAGCAGTACTTC. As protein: CASSSPGQGHYEQYF.

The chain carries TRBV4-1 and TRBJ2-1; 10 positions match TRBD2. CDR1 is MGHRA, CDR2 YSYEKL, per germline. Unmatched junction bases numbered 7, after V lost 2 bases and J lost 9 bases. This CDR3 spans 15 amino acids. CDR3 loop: CASSQFLAGVSEQFF. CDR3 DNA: TGCGCCAGCAGCCAATTCCTAGCGGGAGTAAGTGAGCAGTTCTTC.

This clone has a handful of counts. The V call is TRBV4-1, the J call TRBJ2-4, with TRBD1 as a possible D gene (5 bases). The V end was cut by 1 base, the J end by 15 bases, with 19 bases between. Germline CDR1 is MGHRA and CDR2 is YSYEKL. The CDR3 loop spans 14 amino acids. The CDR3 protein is CASSQGRTTEKLYF. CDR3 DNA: TGCGCCAGCAGCCAAGGAAGGACAACTGAGAAGCTGTACTTC.

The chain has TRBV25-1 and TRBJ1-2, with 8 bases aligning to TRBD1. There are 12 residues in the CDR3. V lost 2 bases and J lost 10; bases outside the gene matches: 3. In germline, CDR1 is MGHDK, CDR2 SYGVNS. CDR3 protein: CASSEQGAIYTF. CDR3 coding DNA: TGTGCCAGCAGTGAACAGGGGGCTATCTACACCTTC.

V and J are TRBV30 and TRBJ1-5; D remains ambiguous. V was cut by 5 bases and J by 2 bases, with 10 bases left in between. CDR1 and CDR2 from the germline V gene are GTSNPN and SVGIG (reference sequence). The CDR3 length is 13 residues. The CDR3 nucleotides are TGTGCCTGGGGTAGACGGGGCAATCAGCCCCAGCATTTT. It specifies CAWGRRGNQPQHF. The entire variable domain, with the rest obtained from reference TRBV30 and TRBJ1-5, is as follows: SQTIHQWPATLVQPVGSPLSLECTVEGTSNPNLYWYRQAAGRGLQLLFYSVGIGQISSEVPQNLSASRPQDRQFILSSKKLLLSDSGFYLCAWGRRGNQPQHFGDGTRLSIL.

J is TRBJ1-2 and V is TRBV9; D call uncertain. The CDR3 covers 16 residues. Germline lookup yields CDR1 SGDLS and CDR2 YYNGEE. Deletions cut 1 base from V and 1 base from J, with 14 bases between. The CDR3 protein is CASSVIPSGDNYGYTF. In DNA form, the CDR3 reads TGTGCCAGCAGCGTAATCCCCTCCGGGGATAACTATGGCTACACCTTC.

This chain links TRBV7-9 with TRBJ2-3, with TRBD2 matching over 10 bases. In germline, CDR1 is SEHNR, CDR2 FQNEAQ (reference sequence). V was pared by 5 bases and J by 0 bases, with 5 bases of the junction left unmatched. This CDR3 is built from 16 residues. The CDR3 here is CASSVGTSVSTDTQYF. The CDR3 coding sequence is TGTGCCAGCAGCGTCGGGACTAGCGTAAGCACAGATACGCAGTATTTT.

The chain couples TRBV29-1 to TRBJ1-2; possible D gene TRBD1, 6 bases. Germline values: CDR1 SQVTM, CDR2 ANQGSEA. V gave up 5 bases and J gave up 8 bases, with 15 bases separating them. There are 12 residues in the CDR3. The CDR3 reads CSVPQTGGGYTF. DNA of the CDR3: TGCAGCGTTCCTCAGACAGGAGGCGGCTACACCTTC.

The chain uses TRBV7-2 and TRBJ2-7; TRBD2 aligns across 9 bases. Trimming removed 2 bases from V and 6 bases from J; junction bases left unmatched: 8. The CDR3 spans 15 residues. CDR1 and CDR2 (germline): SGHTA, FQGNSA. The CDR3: CASSLLREGPREQYF. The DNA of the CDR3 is TGTGCCAGCAGCTTATTGCGGGAGGGCCCCCGCGAGCAGTACTTC.

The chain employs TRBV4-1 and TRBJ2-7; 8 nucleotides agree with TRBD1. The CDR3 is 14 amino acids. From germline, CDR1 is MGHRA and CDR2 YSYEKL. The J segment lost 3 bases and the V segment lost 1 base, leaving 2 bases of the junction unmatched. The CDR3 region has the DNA TGCGCCAGCAGCCAAGGAGACAGGGGCTACGAGCAGTACTTC. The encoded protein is CASSQGDRGYEQYF.

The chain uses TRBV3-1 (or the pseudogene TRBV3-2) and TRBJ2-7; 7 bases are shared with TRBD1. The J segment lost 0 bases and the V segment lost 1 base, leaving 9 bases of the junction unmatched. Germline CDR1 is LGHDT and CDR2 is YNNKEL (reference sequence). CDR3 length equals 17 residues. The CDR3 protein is CASSQGGLGQLSYEQYF. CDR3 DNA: TGTGCCAGCAGCCAAGGAGGTTTGGGACAGCTCTCCTACGAGCAGTACTTC.